One sample yielded the 23 T cell receptor beta chains listed below, sequenced in a study of cytomegalovirus exposure and HLA in healthy donors. The primer mix had 60 Vbeta and 13 Jbeta primers. Clones were read by immunoSEQ multiplex PCR, and TCRdb kept only the in-frame ones, dropping some. The sample holds around 160,000 clones, approximately 88% seen once. Specimen: PBMCs. These receptors all come from a woman younger than 35 in good health and CMV-seronegative.

The chain combines TRBV29-1 with TRBJ1-3, with no clear D. Germline CDR1 is SQVTM and CDR2 is ANQGSEA. There are 15 residues in the CDR3. V lost 0 bases, J lost 1 base, and 10 bases lay in between. The CDR3, as DNA: TGCAGCGTTGAAGACGTCACGGGTTCTGGAAACACCATATATTTT. It codes for CSVEDVTGSGNTIYF. Based on the CDR3 plus reference TRBV29-1 and TRBJ1-3, the full variable domain is SAVISQKPSRDICQRGTSLTIQCQVDSQVTMMFWYRQQPGQSLTLIATANQGSEATYESGFVIDKFPISRPNLTFSTLTVSNMSPEDSSIYLCSVEDVTGSGNTIYFGEGSWLTVV.

The chain uses TRBV11-3 and TRBJ2-7; 7 bases match TRBD1. The V gene end was trimmed by 4 bases and the J gene end by 3 bases; junction bases not matched to a gene: 3. Per the germline V gene, CDR1 is SGHNT and CDR2 is YENEEA. CDR3 length equals 13 residues. CDR3 loop: CASSSGTVYEQYF. Written as DNA, the CDR3 is TGTGCCAGCAGCTCCGGGACAGTCTACGAGCAGTACTTC.

The chain employs TRBV18 and TRBJ2-7; 10 bases match TRBD1. CDR1 and CDR2 (germline): KGHSH, LQKENI. Trimming cost V 0 bases and J 5 bases; bases outside gene matches: 7. The CDR3 is made up of 16 amino acids. The CDR3 coding sequence is TGTGCCAGCTCACCACCGAATTCGGGGACAGGGGACGAGCAGTACTTC. This codes for CASSPPNSGTGDEQYF. Full variable domain (remainder filled in from reference TRBV18 and TRBJ2-7): NAGVMQNPRHLVRRRGQEARLRCSPMKGHSHVYWYRQLPEEGLKFMVYLQKENIIDESGMPKERFSAEFPKEGPSILRIQQVVRGDSAAYFCASSPPNSGTGDEQYFGPGTRLTVT.

The gene calls are TRBV7-2 and TRBJ2-3; 10 bases align to TRBD2. J was trimmed by 0 bases and V by 1 base; bases with no gene match: 7. The germline gives CDR1 SGHTA, CDR2 FQGNSA. The CDR3 sequence is 18 residues long. The CDR3 bases are TGTGCCAGCAGCTTAGTTAGCGGGGGGCCTTTAAGCACAGATACGCAGTATTTT. Amino acid sequence: CASSLVSGGPLSTDTQYF.

Concerning this clone itself: The germline gene is not matched at one end of the junction; a read error may be the cause. The chain couples TRBV19 to TRBJ1-5; D is unclear. CDR3 length: 17 amino acids. Germline CDR1 LNHDA, CDR2 SQIVND (reference sequence). The CDR3 nucleotides are TGTGCCAGTAGTCCTGACTTCAGAACATGGGTTAATCGGCCCCAGCATTTT. Amino acids: CASSPDFRTWVNRPQHF.

The rearrangement joins TRBV29-1 to TRBJ1-2, with D possibly matching TRBD1 (5 bases). Trimming shortened V by 3 bases and J by 3 bases, and 11 bases separated the two germline ends. Germline CDR1 and CDR2: SQVTM and ANQGSEA. The CDR3 consists of 13 residues. CDR3 sequence reads: CSVDPATDYGYTF. The DNA for the CDR3 is TGCAGCGTTGATCCTGCGACAGACTATGGCTACACCTTC.

This clone appeared once. The chain joins TRBV5-1 to TRBJ2-7, with D uncertain. This CDR3 is built from 15 residues. The V gene lost 5 bases and the J gene lost 0 bases, with 15 bases spanning the gap. Germline CDR1 is SGHRS and CDR2 is YFSETQ. As DNA, the CDR3 is TGCGCCAGCAGTCCGAACGCAGGTTTCTCCTACGAGCAGTACTTC. It yields the protein CASSPNAGFSYEQYF.

V usage is TRBV29-1 and J usage is TRBJ1-1; TRBD1 is a possible D gene (6 bases). CDR1 is SQVTM and CDR2 is ANQGSEA in the germline V gene. The V gene lost 6 bases and the J gene lost 5 bases, with 19 bases spanning the gap. The CDR3 length is 14 residues. This CDR3 is CSVGKQGRRTEAFF. In DNA, the CDR3 is TGCAGCGTGGGGAAACAGGGAAGGAGGACTGAAGCTTTCTTT.

The chain recombines TRBV11-2 with TRBJ1-1, with 8 bases aligning to TRBD1. CDR1 and CDR2 (germline): SGHAT, FQNNGV. The CDR3 is 16 residues long. With V trimmed by 3 bases and J by 7 bases, 13 bases remained unmatched. The CDR3, as DNA: TGTGCCAGCAGCTTGGGTCCCTGGGGACAGGAACGTGAAGCTTTCTTT. Its protein is CASSLGPWGQEREAFF.

The CDR3 DNA reads TGTGCCAGCAGCCCGATGCAGGGCCCTTATAGCAATCAGCCCCAGCATTTT. Protein sequence: CASSPMQGPYSNQPQHF. The chain recombines TRBV7-9 with TRBJ1-5; a weak D match, TRBD1 (5 bases). With 5 bases removed from V and 0 bases from J, the gap between germline ends came to 17 bases. Germline CDR1 SEHNR, CDR2 FQNEAQ (reference sequence). CDR3 length: 17 residues.

V gene TRBV5-5 combines with J gene TRBJ1-1; a possible D gene is TRBD1 (6 bases). V shed 1 base and J shed 1 base, with 8 bases lying between them. CDR3 length: 14 residues. The germline CDR1 and CDR2 sequences are SGHKS and YYEKEE (reference sequence). CDR3 in DNA: TGTGCCAGCAGCTTGTCGACAGGGAACACTGAAGCTTTCTTT. Translated: CASSLSTGNTEAFF.

The chain recombines TRBV28 with TRBJ1-2, with no clear D. This CDR3 contains 12 residues. Germline V CDR1 and CDR2: MDHEN, SYDVKM. Trimming took off 6 bases at V and 8 bases at J, with 13 bases between the two ends. The CDR3 here is CASREAAVGYTF. CDR3 DNA sequence: TGTGCCAGCAGAGAAGCCGCCGTGGGCTACACCTTC.

The chain joins TRBV5-4 to TRBJ2-3; 9 positions match TRBD1. The germline V gene has CDR1 SGHNT and CDR2 YYREEE (reference sequence). The CDR3 is 15 amino acids. The ends lost 4 bases at V and 0 bases at J; junction bases unmatched: 3. CDR3 sequence: CASSQGQGSTDTQYF. CDR3 coding DNA: TGTGCCAGCAGCCAGGGACAGGGTAGCACAGATACGCAGTATTTT.

This clone was seen more than once but under ten times. The rearrangement joins TRBV2 to TRBJ1-2, with D uncertain. V was trimmed by 4 bases and J by 4 bases, leaving 4 bases between them. Germline assignment: CDR1 SNHLY and CDR2 FYNNEI. CDR3 size: 11 residues. CDR3 residues: CASSAGYGYTF. Here the CDR3 DNA reads TGTGCCAGCAGTGCGGGCTATGGCTACACCTTC.

A few counts support this clone. J is TRBJ2-1 and V is TRBV5-4; D might be TRBD1 (5 bases). This CDR3 has 14 amino acids. The V end lost 1 base, the J end lost 9 bases, and 14 bases lay between the germline ends. CDR1 is SGHNT, CDR2 YYREEE, per germline (reference sequence). The chain's CDR3 is CASSLYQGIGEQFF. CDR3 coding DNA: TGTGCCAGCAGCTTGTATCAGGGAATAGGTGAGCAGTTCTTC.

This clone was seen just once. The chain has TRBV5-1 and TRBJ2-2, with D perhaps matching TRBD2 (5 bases). Germline V gives CDR1 SGHRS, CDR2 YFSETQ. Trimming cost V 4 bases and J 1 base, with 14 bases left between them. This CDR3 has 16 amino acids. In DNA, the CDR3 is TGCGCCAGCAGCCTGGAGGTAGGACTGAACACCGGGGAGCTGTTTTTT. It encodes CASSLEVGLNTGELFF.

This chain connects TRBV5-1 to TRBJ1-4; D may be TRBD1 (5 bases). Germline V gives CDR1 SGHRS, CDR2 YFSETQ. V gave up 4 bases and J gave up 7 bases, with 20 bases separating them. The CDR3 contains 16 residues. In DNA form, the CDR3 reads TGCGCCAGCAGCCTAACCGGGGGGGGAGGTGGTGAAAAACTGTTTTTT. It translates to CASSLTGGGGGEKLFF.

This clone was observed a few times. The chain recombines TRBV14 with TRBJ2-3, with D uncertain. CDR3 size: 16 residues. The ends were cut back, 1 base at V and 0 bases at J, with 11 bases in the middle. CDR1 is SGHDN, CDR2 FVKESK, per germline. In nucleotides, the CDR3 is TGTGCCAGCAGCCAAGGTCTGGCGGTAAGCACAGATACGCAGTATTTT. Translation: CASSQGLAVSTDTQYF. The full variable domain, with the rest looked up from reference TRBV14 and TRBJ2-3, is EAGVTQFPSHSVIEKGQTVTLRCDPISGHDNLYWYRRVMGKEIKFLLHFVKESKQDESGMPNNRFLAERTGGTYSTLKVQPAELEDSGVYFCASSQGLAVSTDTQYFGPGTRLTVL.

The V gene is TRBV6-1, the J gene TRBJ1-3; D remains ambiguous. This CDR3 contains 16 residues. Between the trimmed V and J ends, which lost 1 base and 0 bases, there was a span of 10 bases. CDR1 is MNHNS and CDR2 is SASEGT in the germline V gene. This chain's CDR3 is CASSEGQFSSGNTIYF. The DNA for the CDR3 is TGTGCCAGCAGTGAAGGTCAGTTCAGCTCTGGAAACACCATATATTTT.

A remark on this clone: The junction shows a germline mismatch at one end, possibly a read error. This chain connects TRBV7-9 to TRBJ2-3; unclear D gene. Germline CDR1 SEHNR, CDR2 FQNEAQ (reference sequence). This CDR3 contains 13 residues. The CDR3 DNA reads as TGTTCCAGCAGCTTCCGAGCCACAGATACGCAGTATTTT. As protein: CSSSFRATDTQYF.

The chain joins TRBV19 to TRBJ1-4; D not certain. The ends were cut back, 5 bases at V and 5 bases at J, with 9 bases in the middle. The CDR3 sequence is 13 residues long. The germline gives CDR1 LNHDA, CDR2 SQIVND (reference sequence). The CDR3 sequence: CASSPGLNEKLFF. The CDR3 bases are TGTGCCAGTAGTCCAGGACTGAATGAAAAACTGTTTTTT.

V usage is TRBV5-1 and J usage is TRBJ2-2, with 9 bases identical to TRBD1. Germline assignment: CDR1 SGHRS and CDR2 YFSETQ. This CDR3 has 14 amino acids. V shed 5 bases and J 5 bases; nucleotides not matched to a gene: 4. The CDR3: CASRQGQGTGELFF. CDR3 DNA: TGCGCCAGCAGGCAGGGACAGGGAACCGGGGAGCTGTTTTTT.

This clone appeared once. The chain employs TRBV10-3 and TRBJ1-5, with TRBD1 identical over 7 bases. The ends lost 3 bases at V and 3 bases at J; junction bases unmatched: 11. CDR1 is ENHRY, CDR2 SYGVKD, per germline. The CDR3 consists of 17 residues. The CDR3 DNA follows: TGTGCCATCAGTGATAGTAGGCTAGGGGGCAACAATCAGCCCCAGCATTTT. It encodes CAISDSRLGGNNQPQHF.